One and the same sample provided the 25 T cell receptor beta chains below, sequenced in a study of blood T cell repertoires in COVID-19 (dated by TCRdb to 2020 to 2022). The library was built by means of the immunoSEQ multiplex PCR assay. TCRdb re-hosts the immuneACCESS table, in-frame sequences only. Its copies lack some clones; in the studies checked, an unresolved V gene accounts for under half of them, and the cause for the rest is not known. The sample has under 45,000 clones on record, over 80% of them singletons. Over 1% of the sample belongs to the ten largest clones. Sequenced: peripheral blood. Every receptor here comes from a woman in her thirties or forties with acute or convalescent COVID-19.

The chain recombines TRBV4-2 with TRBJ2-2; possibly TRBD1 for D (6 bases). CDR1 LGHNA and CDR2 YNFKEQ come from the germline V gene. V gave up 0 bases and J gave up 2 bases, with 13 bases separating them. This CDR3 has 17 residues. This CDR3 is CASSQDVAGENTGELFF. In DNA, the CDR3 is TGTGCCAGCAGCCAAGATGTGGCAGGGGAAAACACCGGGGAGCTGTTTTTT.

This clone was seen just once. CDR3 residues: CASSLRRTSGKETQYF. CDR3 nucleotides: TGTGCCAGCAGCTTAAGACGTACTAGCGGGAAAGAGACCCAGTACTTC. The V and J genes are TRBV7-3 and TRBJ2-5; 10 positions agree with TRBD2. CDR3 length equals 16 residues. Per the germline V gene, CDR1 is SGHTA and CDR2 is FQGTGA. With V trimmed by 1 base and J by 3 bases, 5 bases remained unmatched.

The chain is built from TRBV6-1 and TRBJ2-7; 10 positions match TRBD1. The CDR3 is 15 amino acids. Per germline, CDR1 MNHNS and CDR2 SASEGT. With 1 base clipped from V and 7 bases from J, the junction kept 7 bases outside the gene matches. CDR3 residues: CASSEGQGAPEEQYF. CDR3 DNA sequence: TGTGCCAGCAGTGAAGGACAGGGGGCACCGGAGGAGCAGTACTTC.

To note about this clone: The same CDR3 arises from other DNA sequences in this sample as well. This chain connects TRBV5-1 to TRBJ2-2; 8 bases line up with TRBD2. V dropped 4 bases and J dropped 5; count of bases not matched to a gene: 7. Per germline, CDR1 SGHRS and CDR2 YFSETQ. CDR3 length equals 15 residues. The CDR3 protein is CASSPGGRGTGELFF. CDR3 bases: TGCGCCAGCAGCCCGGGGGGGCGGGGAACCGGGGAGCTGTTTTTT.

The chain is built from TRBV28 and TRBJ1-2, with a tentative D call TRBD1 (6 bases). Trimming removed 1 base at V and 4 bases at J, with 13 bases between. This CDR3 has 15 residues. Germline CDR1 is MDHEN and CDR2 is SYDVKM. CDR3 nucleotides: TGTGCCAGCAGTTTATATCAGGGGTGGGTCTATGGCTACACCTTC. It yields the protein CASSLYQGWVYGYTF.

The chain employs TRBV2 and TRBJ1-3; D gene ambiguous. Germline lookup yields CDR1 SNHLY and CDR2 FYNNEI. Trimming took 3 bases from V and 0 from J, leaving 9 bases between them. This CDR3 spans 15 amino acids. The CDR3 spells CASSDQESSGNTIYF. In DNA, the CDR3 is TGTGCCAGCAGTGACCAGGAATCCTCTGGAAACACCATATATTTT.

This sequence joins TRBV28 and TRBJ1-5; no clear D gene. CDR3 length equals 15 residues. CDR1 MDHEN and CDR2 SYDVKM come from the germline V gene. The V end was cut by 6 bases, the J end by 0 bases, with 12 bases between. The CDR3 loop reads CASSINLYSNQPQHF. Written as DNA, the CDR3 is TGTGCCAGCAGCATCAACCTCTATAGCAATCAGCCCCAGCATTTT.

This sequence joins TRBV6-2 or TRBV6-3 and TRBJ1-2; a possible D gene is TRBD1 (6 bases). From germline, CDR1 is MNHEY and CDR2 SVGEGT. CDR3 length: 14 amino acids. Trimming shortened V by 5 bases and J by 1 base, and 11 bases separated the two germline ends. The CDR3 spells CASSKDRDNYGYTF. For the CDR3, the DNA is TGTGCCAGCAGTAAGGACAGAGATAACTATGGCTACACCTTC.

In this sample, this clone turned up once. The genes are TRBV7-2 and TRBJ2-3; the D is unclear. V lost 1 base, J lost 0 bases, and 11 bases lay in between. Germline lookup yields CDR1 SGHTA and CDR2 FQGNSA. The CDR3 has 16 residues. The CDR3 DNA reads TGTGCCAGCAGCTTAGAGGCGCGGCTAAGCACAGATACGCAGTATTTT. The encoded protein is CASSLEARLSTDTQYF.

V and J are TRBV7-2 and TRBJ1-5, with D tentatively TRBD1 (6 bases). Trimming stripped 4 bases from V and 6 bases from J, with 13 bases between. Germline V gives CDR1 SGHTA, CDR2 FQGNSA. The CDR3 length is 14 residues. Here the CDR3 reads CASSYTGSSQPQHF. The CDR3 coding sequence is TGTGCCAGCAGCTATACAGGGTCTTCTCAGCCCCAGCATTTT.

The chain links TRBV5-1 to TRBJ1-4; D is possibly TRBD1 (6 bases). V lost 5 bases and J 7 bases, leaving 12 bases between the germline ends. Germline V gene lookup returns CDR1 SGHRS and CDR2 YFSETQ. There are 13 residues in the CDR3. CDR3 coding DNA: TGCGCCAGCAGTCCTGGGGGGGCTGAAAAACTGTTTTTT. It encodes CASSPGGAEKLFF. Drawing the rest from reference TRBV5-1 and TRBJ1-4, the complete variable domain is KAGVTQTPRYLIKTRGQQVTLSCSPISGHRSVSWYQQTPGQGLQFLFEYFSETQRNKGNFPGRFSGRQFSNSRSEMNVSTLELGDSALYLCASSPGGAEKLFFGSGTQLSVL.

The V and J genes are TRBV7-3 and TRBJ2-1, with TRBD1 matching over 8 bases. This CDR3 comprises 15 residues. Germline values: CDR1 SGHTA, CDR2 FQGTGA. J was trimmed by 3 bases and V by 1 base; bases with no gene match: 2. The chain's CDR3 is CASSLRQGYYNEQFF. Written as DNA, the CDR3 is TGTGCCAGCAGCTTAAGACAGGGGTACTACAATGAGCAGTTCTTC.

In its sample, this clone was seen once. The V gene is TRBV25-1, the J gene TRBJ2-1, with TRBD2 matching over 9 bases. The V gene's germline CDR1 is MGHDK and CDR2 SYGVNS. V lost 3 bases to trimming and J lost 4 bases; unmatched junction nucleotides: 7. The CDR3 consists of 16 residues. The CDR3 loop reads CASSEGGLAGYNEQFF. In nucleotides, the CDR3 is TGTGCCAGCAGTGAGGGAGGGCTAGCGGGGTACAATGAGCAGTTCTTC. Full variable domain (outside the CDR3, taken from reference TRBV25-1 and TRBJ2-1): EADIYQTPRYLVIGTGKKITLECSQTMGHDKMYWYQQDPGMELHLIHYSYGVNSTEKGDLSSESTVSRIRTEHFPLTLESARPSHTSQYLCASSEGGLAGYNEQFFGPGTRLTVL.

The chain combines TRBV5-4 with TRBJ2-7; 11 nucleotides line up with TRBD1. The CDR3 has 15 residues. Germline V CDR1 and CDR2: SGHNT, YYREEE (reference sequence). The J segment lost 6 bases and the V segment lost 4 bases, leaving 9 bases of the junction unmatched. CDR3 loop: CASSRLGQGAREQYF. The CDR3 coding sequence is TGTGCCAGCAGCCGCCTTGGACAGGGGGCGCGCGAGCAGTACTTC.

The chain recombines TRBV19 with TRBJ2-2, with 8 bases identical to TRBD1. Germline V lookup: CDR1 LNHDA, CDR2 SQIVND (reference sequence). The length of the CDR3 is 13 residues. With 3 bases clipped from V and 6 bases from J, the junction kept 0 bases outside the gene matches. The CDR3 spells CASSMTGAGELFF. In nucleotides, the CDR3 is TGTGCCAGTAGTATGACAGGGGCCGGGGAGCTGTTTTTT.

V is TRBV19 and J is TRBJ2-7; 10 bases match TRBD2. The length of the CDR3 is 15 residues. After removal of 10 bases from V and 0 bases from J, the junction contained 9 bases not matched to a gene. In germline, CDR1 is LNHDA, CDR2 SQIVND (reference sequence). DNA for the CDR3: TGTGCCACAAGGGCAAAGCGGGGGGGCTCCTACGAGCAGTACTTC. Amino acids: CATRAKRGGSYEQYF.

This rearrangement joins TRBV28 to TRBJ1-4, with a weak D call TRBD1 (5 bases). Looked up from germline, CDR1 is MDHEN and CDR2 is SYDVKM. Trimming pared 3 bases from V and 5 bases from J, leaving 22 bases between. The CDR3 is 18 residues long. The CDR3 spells CASSFLRDRLRGNEKLFF. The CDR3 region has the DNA TGTGCCAGCAGTTTTCTTAGGGACCGCCTCCGGGGGAATGAAAAACTGTTTTTT.

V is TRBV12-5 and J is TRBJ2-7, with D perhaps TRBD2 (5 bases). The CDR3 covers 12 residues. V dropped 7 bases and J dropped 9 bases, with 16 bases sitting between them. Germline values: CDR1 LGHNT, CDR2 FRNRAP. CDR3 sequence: CASAGAEAGQYF. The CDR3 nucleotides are TGTGCTAGTGCCGGTGCAGAGGCGGGGCAGTACTTC.

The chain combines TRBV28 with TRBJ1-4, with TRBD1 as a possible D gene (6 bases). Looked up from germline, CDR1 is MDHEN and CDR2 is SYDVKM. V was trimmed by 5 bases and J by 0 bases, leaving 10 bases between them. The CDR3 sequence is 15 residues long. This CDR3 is CASSPGQSTNEKLFF. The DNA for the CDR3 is TGTGCCAGCAGTCCCGGACAGTCAACTAATGAAAAACTGTTTTTT.

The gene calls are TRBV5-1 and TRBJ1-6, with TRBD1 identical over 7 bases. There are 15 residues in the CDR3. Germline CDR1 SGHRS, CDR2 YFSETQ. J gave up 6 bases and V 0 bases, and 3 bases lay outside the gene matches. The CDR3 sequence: CASSLGQGGNSPLHF. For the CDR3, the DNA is TGCGCCAGCAGCTTGGGGCAGGGGGGTAATTCACCCCTCCACTTT.

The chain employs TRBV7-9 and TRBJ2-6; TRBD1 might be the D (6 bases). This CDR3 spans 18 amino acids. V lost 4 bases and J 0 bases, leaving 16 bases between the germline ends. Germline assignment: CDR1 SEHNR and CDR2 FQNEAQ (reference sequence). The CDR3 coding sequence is TGTGCCAGCAGCTGGGGGCCGCCAGGACTCTCTGGGGCCAACGTCCTGACTTTC. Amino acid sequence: CASSWGPPGLSGANVLTF.

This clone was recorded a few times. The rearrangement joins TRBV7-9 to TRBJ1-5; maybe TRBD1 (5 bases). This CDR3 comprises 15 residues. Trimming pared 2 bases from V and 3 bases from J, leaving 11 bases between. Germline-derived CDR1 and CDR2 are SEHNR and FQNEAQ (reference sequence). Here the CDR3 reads CASSLWGQANQPQHF. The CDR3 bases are TGTGCCAGCAGCTTATGGGGCCAGGCCAATCAGCCCCAGCATTTT.

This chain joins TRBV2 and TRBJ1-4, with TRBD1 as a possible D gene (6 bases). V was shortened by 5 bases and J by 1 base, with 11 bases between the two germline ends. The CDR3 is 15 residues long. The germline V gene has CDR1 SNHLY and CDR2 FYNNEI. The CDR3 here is CASSNQGLTNEKLFF. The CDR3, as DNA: TGTGCCAGCAGTAATCAGGGGTTAACTAATGAAAAACTGTTTTTT.

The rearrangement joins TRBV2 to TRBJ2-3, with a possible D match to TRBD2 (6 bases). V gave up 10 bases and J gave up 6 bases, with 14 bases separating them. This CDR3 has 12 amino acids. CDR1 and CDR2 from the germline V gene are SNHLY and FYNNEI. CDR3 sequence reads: CAKDPGEDTQYF. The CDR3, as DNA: TGTGCCAAAGACCCGGGAGAGGATACGCAGTATTTT.

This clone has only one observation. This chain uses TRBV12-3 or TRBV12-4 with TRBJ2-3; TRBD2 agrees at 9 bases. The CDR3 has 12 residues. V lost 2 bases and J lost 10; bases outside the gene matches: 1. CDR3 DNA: TGTGCCAGCAGTTTAAAGCGGGAGGCGCAGTATTTT. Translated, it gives CASSLKREAQYF.